Listed below are T cell receptor beta chains from one sample, sequenced in a study of blood T cell repertoires in COVID-19. Generated by immunoSEQ multiplex PCR, the TCRdb table keeps only in-frame clones and is missing some. The sample has some 150,000 clones; about 89% are singletons. The sample was PBMCs or T cells enriched from blood (not recorded which). The receptors were sampled from a woman in her late teens or twenties who had recovered from COVID-19. Each CDR3 is given with its conserved first and last residue.

>TRBJ1-2|TRBV27
CASRQAAGVLGYTF
>TRBJ1-5|TRBV28
CASSSGGSNQPQHF
>TRBJ2-1|TRBV5-1
CASSSLLGQPYNEQFF
>TRBJ1-2|TRBV6-5
CASRRQPGYGYTF
>TRBJ1-6|TRBV28
CASSPPGTGGFHF
>TRBJ2-5|TRBV7-8
CASSPGTGGIQETQYF
>TRBJ1-1|TRBV6-1
CASSEGSGGTEAFF
>TRBJ2-3|TRBV2
CASKRLAGTQYF
>TRBJ2-1|TRBV29-1
CSVDPSGRGYEQFF
>TRBJ2-1|TRBV11-2
CASSSGTSGSNEQFF
>TRBJ1-2|TRBV27
CASSFRERANGYTF
>TRBJ1-4|TRBV28
CASTPWGRDEKLFF
>TRBJ2-1|TRBV24-1
CATSENGREGRDEQFF
>TRBJ1-2|TRBV6-5
CASSPGHPNYGYTF
>TRBJ2-1|TRBV10-1
CASSPGTGGQFRGNEQFF
>TRBJ2-7|TRBV7-3
CASSTGGGDEQYF
>TRBJ1-5|TRBV19
CASSTRFDRSNQPQHF
>TRBJ2-1|TRBV7-9
CALAILSSYNEQFF
>TRBJ1-2|TRBV9
CASSAQTGKNYGYTF
>TRBJ1-2|TRBV21-1
CASSPCSGDYRSPPYGYTF
>TRBJ2-1|TRBV11-2
CASSLDRLNEQFF
>TRBJ1-1|TRBV15
CATSRDLEAEAFF
>TRBJ2-1|TRBV29-1
CSVEGGGGSYNEQFF
>TRBJ2-3|TRBV29-1
CSVDQGTQYF
>TRBJ1-1|TRBV7-9
CASSKAGQVNTEAFF
>TRBJ2-5|TRBV7-2
CASSLGWSAGGFETQYF
>TRBJ1-1|TRBV14
CASSHFRNTEAFF
>TRBJ2-2|TRBV27
CASSLKGQTNTGELFF
>TRBJ2-5|TRBV29-1
CSVRSGGGQETQYF
>TRBJ2-5|TRBV3-1/TRBV3-2
CASSPFAGLAVQETQYF
>TRBJ2-1|TRBV27
CASSLSPVRLAGVNEQFF
>TRBJ1-1|TRBV3-1/TRBV3-2
CASSQDSAPPEAFF
>TRBJ2-3|TRBV11-2
CASSPTSGDTQYF
>TRBJ1-1|TRBV6-1
CASSEGQLNTEAFF
>TRBJ2-2|TRBV7-9
CASSPRRMNTGELFF
>TRBJ2-7|TRBV6-2/TRBV6-3
CASSPIYEQYF
>TRBJ2-1|TRBV2
CASAVGTNSYNEQFF
>TRBJ2-5|TRBV29-1
CSIDRGQGKETQYF
>TRBJ1-1|TRBV7-9
CASTGQRNTEAFF
>TRBJ2-2|TRBV2
CASISGLAGVSGELFF
>TRBJ1-1|TRBV7-2
CASSRGEGEAFF
>TRBJ2-3|TRBV28
CASSFTARSTDTQYF
>TRBJ2-7|TRBV7-3
CASSQGDSRLEQYF
>TRBJ2-1|TRBV10-2
CATKGGASGFAQFF
>TRBJ2-1|TRBV18
CASSPSGTIAALGNEQFF
>TRBJ1-4|TRBV6-5
CASTLRRGANEKLFF
>TRBJ1-2|TRBV27
CASSLTGGNYGYTF
>TRBJ1-4|TRBV28
CASSPPSGITNEKLFF
>TRBJ2-7|TRBV7-2
CASSFMSGDSYEQYF
>TRBJ2-1|TRBV3-1/TRBV3-2
CASSLTSGYYNEQFF
>TRBJ2-1|TRBV7-8
CASSLISALSSYNEQFF
>TRBJ1-4|TRBV6-5
CAISLLEREKLFF
>TRBJ2-5|TRBV6-1
CASSEPVAAAGQETQYF
>TRBJ2-5|TRBV27
CASSLQGRETQYF
>TRBJ1-6|TRBV28
CASSSRRDNSPLHF
>TRBJ2-5|TRBV7-9
CASSLSEGLEETQYF
>TRBJ2-3|TRBV6-5
CASSRQPWGTDTQYF
>TRBJ2-1|TRBV7-2
CASSPFNEQFF
>TRBJ2-7|TRBV19
CASSMGLAGIYEQYF